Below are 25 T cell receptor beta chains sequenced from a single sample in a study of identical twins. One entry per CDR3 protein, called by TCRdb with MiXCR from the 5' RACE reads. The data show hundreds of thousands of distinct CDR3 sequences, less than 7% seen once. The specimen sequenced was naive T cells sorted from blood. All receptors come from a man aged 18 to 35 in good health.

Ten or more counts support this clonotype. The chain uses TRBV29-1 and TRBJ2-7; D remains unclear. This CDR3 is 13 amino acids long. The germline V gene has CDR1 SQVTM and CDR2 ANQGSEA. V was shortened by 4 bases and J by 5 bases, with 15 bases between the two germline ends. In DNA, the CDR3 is TGCAGCGTTGTCACTCCCCCGCACCACGAGCAGTACTTC. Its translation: CSVVTPPHHEQYF.

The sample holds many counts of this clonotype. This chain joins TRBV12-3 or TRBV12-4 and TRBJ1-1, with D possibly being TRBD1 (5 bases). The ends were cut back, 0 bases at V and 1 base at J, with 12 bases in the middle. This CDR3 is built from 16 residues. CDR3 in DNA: TGTGCCAGCAGTTTAGCCGTTGACAGCCGGAACACTGAAGCTTTCTTT. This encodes CASSLAVDSRNTEAFF.

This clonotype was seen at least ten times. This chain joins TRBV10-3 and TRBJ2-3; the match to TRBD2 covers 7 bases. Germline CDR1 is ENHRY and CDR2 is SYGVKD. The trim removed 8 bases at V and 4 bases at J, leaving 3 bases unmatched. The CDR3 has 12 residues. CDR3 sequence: CAIGREADTQYF. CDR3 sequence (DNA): TGTGCCATCGGGAGGGAGGCAGATACGCAGTATTTT.

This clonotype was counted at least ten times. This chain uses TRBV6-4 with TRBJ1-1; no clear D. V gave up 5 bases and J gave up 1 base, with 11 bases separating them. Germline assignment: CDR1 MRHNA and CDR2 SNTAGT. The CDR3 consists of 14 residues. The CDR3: CASSQHSENTEAFF. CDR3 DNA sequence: TGTGCCAGCAGTCAACATTCAGAGAACACTGAAGCTTTCTTT.

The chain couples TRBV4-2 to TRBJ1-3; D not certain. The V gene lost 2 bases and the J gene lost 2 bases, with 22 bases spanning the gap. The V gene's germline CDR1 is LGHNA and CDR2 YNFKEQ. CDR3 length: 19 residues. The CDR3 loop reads CASSQRFPPGGVAGNTIYF. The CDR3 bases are TGTGCCAGCAGCCAAAGATTCCCCCCGGGAGGAGTTGCTGGAAACACCATATATTTT.

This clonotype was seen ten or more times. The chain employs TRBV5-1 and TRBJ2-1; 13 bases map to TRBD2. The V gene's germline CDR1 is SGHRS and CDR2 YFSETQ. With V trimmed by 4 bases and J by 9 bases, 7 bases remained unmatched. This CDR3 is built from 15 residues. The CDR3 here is CASSPDGTSGTEQFF. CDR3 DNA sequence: TGCGCCAGCAGCCCGGACGGGACTAGCGGGACTGAGCAGTTCTTC.

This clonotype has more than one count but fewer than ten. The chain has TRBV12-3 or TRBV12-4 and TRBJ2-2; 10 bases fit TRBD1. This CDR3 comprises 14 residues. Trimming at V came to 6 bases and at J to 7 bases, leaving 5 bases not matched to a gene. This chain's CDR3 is CASRPGQGIGELFF. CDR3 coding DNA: TGTGCCAGCAGACCGGGACAGGGGATCGGGGAGCTGTTTTTT.

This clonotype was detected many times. The CDR3 loop reads CASRQRDTQYF. In DNA form, the CDR3 reads TGTGCCAGTAGGCAGAGGGATACGCAGTATTTT. The chain joins TRBV19 to TRBJ2-3; D call uncertain. V was shortened by 6 bases and J by 6 bases, with 7 bases between the two germline ends. Germline CDR1 and CDR2: LNHDA and SQIVND (reference sequence). This CDR3 has 11 amino acids.

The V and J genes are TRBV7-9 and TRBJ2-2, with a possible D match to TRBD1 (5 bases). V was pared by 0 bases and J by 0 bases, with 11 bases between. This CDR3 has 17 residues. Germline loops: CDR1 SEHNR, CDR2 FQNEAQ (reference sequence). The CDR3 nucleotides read TGTGCCAGCAGCTTAGCTTTTGGACACACGAACACCGGGGAGCTGTTTTTT. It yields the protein CASSLAFGHTNTGELFF.

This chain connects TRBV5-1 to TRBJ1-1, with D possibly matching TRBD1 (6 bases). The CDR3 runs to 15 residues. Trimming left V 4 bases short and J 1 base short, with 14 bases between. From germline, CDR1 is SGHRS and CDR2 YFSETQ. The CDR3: CASSGQGGGNTEAFF. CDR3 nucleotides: TGCGCCAGCAGCGGACAAGGGGGGGGGAACACTGAAGCTTTCTTT.

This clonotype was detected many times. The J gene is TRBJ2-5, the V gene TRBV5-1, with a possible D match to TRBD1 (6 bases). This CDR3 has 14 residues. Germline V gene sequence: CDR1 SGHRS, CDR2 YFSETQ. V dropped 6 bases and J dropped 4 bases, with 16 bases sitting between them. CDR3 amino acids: CASNSGELGETQYF. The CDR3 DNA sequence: TGCGCCAGCAACTCAGGGGAATTGGGAGAGACCCAGTACTTC.

The CDR3: CSVARGRVDNEQFF. For the CDR3, the DNA is TGCAGCGTTGCTAGGGGGCGCGTGGACAATGAGCAGTTCTTC. The J gene is TRBJ2-1, the V gene TRBV29-1, with 7 positions matching TRBD1. The germline V gene encodes CDR1 SQVTM and CDR2 ANQGSEA. Trimming at V came to 4 bases and at J to 5 bases, leaving 8 bases not matched to a gene. The CDR3 extends over 14 amino acids.

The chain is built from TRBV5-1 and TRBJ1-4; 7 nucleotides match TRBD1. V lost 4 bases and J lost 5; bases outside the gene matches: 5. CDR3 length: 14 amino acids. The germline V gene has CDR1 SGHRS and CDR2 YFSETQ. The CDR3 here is CASSPGTANEKLFF. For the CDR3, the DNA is TGCGCCAGCAGCCCGGGGACAGCGAATGAAAAACTGTTTTTT.

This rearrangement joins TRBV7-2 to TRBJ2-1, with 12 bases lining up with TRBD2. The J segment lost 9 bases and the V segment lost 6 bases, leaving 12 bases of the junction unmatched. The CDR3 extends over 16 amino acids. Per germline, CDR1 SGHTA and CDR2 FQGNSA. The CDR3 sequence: CASRVKGTSGPSEQFF. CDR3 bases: TGTGCCAGCAGAGTCAAGGGGACTAGCGGGCCCAGTGAGCAGTTCTTC.

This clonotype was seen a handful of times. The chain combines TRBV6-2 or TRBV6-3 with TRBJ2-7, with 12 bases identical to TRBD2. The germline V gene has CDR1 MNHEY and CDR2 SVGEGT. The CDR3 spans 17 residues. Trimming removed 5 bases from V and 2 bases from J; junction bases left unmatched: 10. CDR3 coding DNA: TGTGCCAGCAGTCCGCCCGGGACTAGCGGGCGAACCTACGAGCAGTACTTC. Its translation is CASSPPGTSGRTYEQYF.

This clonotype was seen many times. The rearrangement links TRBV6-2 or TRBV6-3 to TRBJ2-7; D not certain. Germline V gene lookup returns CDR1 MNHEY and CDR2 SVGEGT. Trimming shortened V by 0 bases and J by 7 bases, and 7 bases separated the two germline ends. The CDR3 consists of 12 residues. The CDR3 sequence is CASSYSHREQYF. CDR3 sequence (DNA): TGTGCCAGCAGTTACTCGCACAGAGAGCAGTACTTC.

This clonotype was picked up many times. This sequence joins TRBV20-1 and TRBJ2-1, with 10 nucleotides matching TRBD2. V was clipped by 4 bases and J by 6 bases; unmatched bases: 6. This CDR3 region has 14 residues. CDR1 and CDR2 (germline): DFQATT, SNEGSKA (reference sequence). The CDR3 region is CSAILAGVSNEQFF. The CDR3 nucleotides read TGCAGTGCTATTCTAGCGGGAGTATCCAATGAGCAGTTCTTC.

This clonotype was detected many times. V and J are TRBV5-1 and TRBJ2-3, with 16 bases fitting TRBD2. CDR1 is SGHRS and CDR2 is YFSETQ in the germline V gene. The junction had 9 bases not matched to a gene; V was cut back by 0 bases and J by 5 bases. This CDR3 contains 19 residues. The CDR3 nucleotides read TGCGCCAGCAGCTTGGCGCGGGGACTAGCGGGAGGGCCTGAAGATACGCAGTATTTT. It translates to CASSLARGLAGGPEDTQYF.

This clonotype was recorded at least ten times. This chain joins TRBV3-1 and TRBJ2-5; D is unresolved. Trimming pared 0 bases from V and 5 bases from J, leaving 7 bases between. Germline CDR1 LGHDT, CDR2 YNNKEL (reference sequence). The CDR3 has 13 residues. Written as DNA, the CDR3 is TGTGCCAGCAGCCAAGATCAATGGGAGACCCAGTACTTC. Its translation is CASSQDQWETQYF.

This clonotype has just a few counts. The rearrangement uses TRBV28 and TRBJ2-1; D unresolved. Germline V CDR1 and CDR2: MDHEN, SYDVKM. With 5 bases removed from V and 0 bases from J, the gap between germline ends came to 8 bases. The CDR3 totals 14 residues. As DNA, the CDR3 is TGTGCCAGCAGTCCCGTAGCCTCCTACAATGAGCAGTTCTTC. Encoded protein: CASSPVASYNEQFF.

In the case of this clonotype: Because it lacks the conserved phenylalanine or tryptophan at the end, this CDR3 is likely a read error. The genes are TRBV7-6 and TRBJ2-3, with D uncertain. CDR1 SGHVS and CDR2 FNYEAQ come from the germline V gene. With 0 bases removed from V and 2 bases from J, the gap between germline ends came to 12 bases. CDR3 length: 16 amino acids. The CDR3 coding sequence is TGTGCCAGCAGCTTAGCGGGGATGGGATTCACAGATACGCAGTATTCT. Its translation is CASSLAGMGFTDTQYS.

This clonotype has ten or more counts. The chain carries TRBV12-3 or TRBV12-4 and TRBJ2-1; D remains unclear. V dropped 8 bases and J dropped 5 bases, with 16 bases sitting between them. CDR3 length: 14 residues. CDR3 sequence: CASARLGGDNEQFF. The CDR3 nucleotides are TGTGCCAGCGCCCGTTTAGGTGGGGACAATGAGCAGTTCTTC.

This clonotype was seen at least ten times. This CDR3 is CASSQILGNQPQHF. In nucleotides, the CDR3 is TGCGCCAGCAGCCAAATTTTGGGCAATCAGCCCCAGCATTTT. This chain connects TRBV4-1 to TRBJ1-5; D remains ambiguous. The V gene's germline CDR1 is MGHRA and CDR2 YSYEKL. Trimming took off 2 bases at V and 2 bases at J, with 7 bases between the two ends. The CDR3 has 14 residues.

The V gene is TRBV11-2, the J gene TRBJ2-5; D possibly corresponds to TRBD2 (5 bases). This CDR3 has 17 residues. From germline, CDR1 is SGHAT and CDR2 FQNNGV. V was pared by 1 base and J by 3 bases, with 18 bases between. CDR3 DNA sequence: TGTGCCAGCAGCTTAGGGTTCGGCGGGCTCCGAAAAGAGACCCAGTACTTC. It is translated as CASSLGFGGLRKETQYF.

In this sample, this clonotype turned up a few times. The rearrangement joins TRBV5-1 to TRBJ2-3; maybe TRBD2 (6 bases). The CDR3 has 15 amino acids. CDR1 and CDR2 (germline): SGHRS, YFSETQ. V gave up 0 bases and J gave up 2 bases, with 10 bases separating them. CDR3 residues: CASSLASAVTDTQYF. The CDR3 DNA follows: TGCGCCAGCAGCTTGGCTAGCGCTGTCACAGATACGCAGTATTTT.